The 28 T cell receptor beta chains in this list originate from one sample, sequenced in a study of post-analysis software for immune sequencing data. Incorporated into the TCR beta cDNA libraries were unique molecular identifiers, which served to reduce PCR and sequencing biases. TCRdb reprocessed the PCR reads with MiXCR, giving one entry per CDR3 protein. The table lists about 460,000 distinct CDR3 sequences, over 35% of them singletons. General study results and limits: Comparison of patients with controls showed roughly five TRBV segments more frequent in patients, TRBV5-6, TRBV5-1 and TRBV20-1 among them.

Their specific antigens are unknown. The sequencing input was blood. Receptors originate from a girl between 5 and 17 years old with multiple sclerosis.

This clonotype was counted between two and nine times. CDR3 loop: CASSSYRDSEAFF. CDR3 in DNA: TGTGCCAGCAGCTCGTACAGGGATTCTGAAGCTTTCTTT. The chain couples TRBV7-3 to TRBJ1-1, with a tentative D call TRBD1 (6 bases). The V end was cut by 4 bases, the J end by 6 bases, with 12 bases between. The CDR3 spans 13 residues. Germline CDR1 reads SGHTA; CDR2 reads FQGTGA.

This clonotype was seen a single time. J is TRBJ1-3 and V is TRBV6-5; unclear D gene. The CDR3 extends over 15 amino acids. V was clipped by 5 bases and J by 4 bases, with 15 bases between them. Per the germline V gene, CDR1 is MNHEY and CDR2 is SVGAGI. CDR3 residues: CASSNRHGGGNTIYF. As DNA, the CDR3 is TGTGCCAGCAGTAATCGACACGGAGGAGGAAACACCATATATTTT.

The V call is TRBV12-3 or TRBV12-4, the J call TRBJ2-1, with 9 bases fitting TRBD2. The CDR3 runs 17 residues. V lost 3 bases and J lost 2; bases outside the gene matches: 8. The CDR3 region is CASSLGRGGQTYNEQFF. The DNA of the CDR3 is TGTGCCAGCAGTTTGGGGCGGGGGGGCCAGACCTACAATGAGCAGTTCTTC.

The rearrangement joins TRBV20-1 to TRBJ1-2; D might be TRBD1 (5 bases). The CDR3 runs 11 residues. CDR1 DFQATT and CDR2 SNEGSKA come from the germline V gene (reference sequence). The V and J ends lost 3 bases and 7 bases respectively, with 9 bases between them. CDR3 DNA: TGCAGTGCTAGGGGGACGAGTGGCTACACCTTC. It translates to CSARGTSGYTF.

This chain links TRBV20-1 with TRBJ2-1; 7 positions match TRBD2. From germline, CDR1 is DFQATT and CDR2 SNEGSKA (reference sequence). J gave up 0 bases and V 5 bases, and 7 bases lay outside the gene matches. The CDR3 has 15 amino acids. CDR3 residues: CSAHPLATSYNEQFF. The CDR3 DNA sequence: TGCAGTGCTCACCCACTAGCGACCTCCTACAATGAGCAGTTCTTC.

The genes are TRBV5-1 and TRBJ2-4; D may be TRBD1 (6 bases). The DNA end is a closer match to TRBJ2-7, so the J assignment may be wrong. The CDR3 length is 16 residues. Germline CDR1 SGHRS, CDR2 YFSETQ. CDR3 DNA: TGCGCCAGCAGCCTAGGACAGCGACCGGGCCCCTACGAGCAGTACTTC. Translated, it gives CASSLGQRPGPYEQYF.

The chain links TRBV7-9 to TRBJ2-5; unclear D gene. V lost 5 bases, J lost 5 bases, and 12 bases lay in between. There are 13 residues in the CDR3. The V gene's germline CDR1 is SEHNR and CDR2 FQNEAQ (reference sequence). The CDR3 here is CASSQPRTETQYF. The DNA of the CDR3 is TGTGCCAGCAGCCAACCCCGCACGGAGACCCAGTACTTC.

The chain recombines TRBV6-5 with TRBJ2-1; TRBD2 agrees at 10 bases. With V trimmed by 0 bases and J by 4 bases, 15 bases remained unmatched. This CDR3 has 20 amino acids. Germline values: CDR1 MNHEY, CDR2 SVGAGI. The CDR3 loop is CASSYSHLAGASGVYNEQFF. In DNA, the CDR3 is TGTGCCAGCAGTTACTCCCATCTAGCGGGAGCGTCGGGGGTATACAATGAGCAGTTCTTC.

This clonotype has more than one count but fewer than ten. J is TRBJ2-5 and V is TRBV21-1; TRBD1 is the table's D call and was not checked against the DNA. TRBV21-1 is a known pseudogene. The CDR3 has 16 residues. The CDR3 spells CASSRRGFLGQETQYF. In DNA form, the CDR3 reads TGTGCCAGCAGCCGACGGGGGTTCCTCGGGCAAGAGACCCAGTACTTC.

This clonotype was observed at least ten times. CDR3: CSVEDRAGETQYF. CDR3 DNA sequence: TGCAGCGTTGAAGATCGTGCCGGAGAGACCCAGTACTTC. The chain carries TRBV29-1 and TRBJ2-5; D call uncertain. The CDR3 spans 13 residues. Germline CDR1 is SQVTM and CDR2 is ANQGSEA. The V gene lost 0 bases and the J gene lost 4 bases, with 9 bases spanning the gap.

The chain is built from TRBV27 and TRBJ1-2, with D possibly being TRBD1 (5 bases). Germline V gene data show CDR1 as MNHEY and CDR2 as SMNVEV (reference sequence). V shed 4 bases and J shed 5 bases, with 14 bases lying between them. The CDR3 has 14 residues. Written as DNA, the CDR3 is TGTGCCAGCAGTTCTTTCGATGGGGGATATGGCTACACCTTC. It encodes CASSSFDGGYGYTF.

The gene calls are TRBV6-5 and TRBJ2-3; a weak D match, TRBD1 (5 bases). The ends were cut back, 5 bases at V and 4 bases at J, with 10 bases in the middle. The CDR3 is 13 residues long. Germline V gene lookup returns CDR1 MNHEY and CDR2 SVGAGI. CDR3 nucleotide sequence: TGTGCCAGCAGTGCGACAGTATCAGATACGCAGTATTTT. It is translated as CASSATVSDTQYF.

The chain combines TRBV20-1 with TRBJ2-1, with 10 bases lining up with TRBD2. After removal of 6 bases from V and 4 bases from J, the junction contained 9 bases not matched to a gene. The CDR3 sequence is 15 residues long. Germline V lookup: CDR1 DFQATT, CDR2 SNEGSKA (reference sequence). The CDR3: CSALTSGPEYNEQFF. In DNA, the CDR3 is TGCAGTGCGCTGACTAGCGGGCCCGAATACAATGAGCAGTTCTTC.

This chain uses TRBV5-1 with TRBJ1-6; 10 positions match TRBD1. J lost 10 bases, V lost 4 bases, and 8 bases had no gene match. The CDR3 totals 15 residues. The V gene's germline CDR1 is SGHRS and CDR2 YFSETQ. The CDR3 DNA sequence: TGCGCCAGCAGCCTGACAGGGGGCGAAAGGTCACCCCTCCACTTT. As protein: CASSLTGGERSPLHF. The variable domain in full, with the rest retrieved from reference TRBV5-1 and TRBJ1-6, is KAGVTQTPRYLIKTRGQQVTLSCSPISGHRSVSWYQQTPGQGLQFLFEYFSETQRNKGNFPGRFSGRQFSNSRSEMNVSTLELGDSALYLCASSLTGGERSPLHFGNGTRLTVT.

This clonotype was counted only a few times. The chain combines TRBV15 with TRBJ1-5, with 8 bases that match TRBD1. Germline V gene data show CDR1 as LNHNV and CDR2 as YYDKDF (reference sequence). The CDR3 contains 15 residues. Unmatched junction bases numbered 9, after V lost 5 bases and J lost 6 bases. As DNA, the CDR3 is TGTGCCACCAGCCAGGACAGGGCGGGCAGTCAGCCCCAGCATTTT. Its translation: CATSQDRAGSQPQHF.

The chain employs TRBV6-5 and TRBJ2-5, with D possibly matching TRBD1 (6 bases). Trimming pared 5 bases from V and 2 bases from J, leaving 15 bases between. The germline gives CDR1 MNHEY, CDR2 SVGAGI. This CDR3 comprises 15 residues. CDR3 region: CASSPWDTKQETQYF. CDR3 nucleotide sequence: TGTGCCAGCAGTCCCTGGGACACTAAACAAGAGACCCAGTACTTC.

The V and J genes are TRBV5-1 and TRBJ2-1; 13 bases align to TRBD2. V lost 4 bases to trimming and J lost 0 bases; unmatched junction nucleotides: 13. CDR3 length: 20 amino acids. Germline-derived CDR1 and CDR2 are SGHRS and YFSETQ. The CDR3 sequence is CASSGTSGRDATTSYNEQFF. CDR3 sequence (DNA): TGCGCCAGCAGCGGAACTAGCGGGAGGGATGCAACGACCTCCTACAATGAGCAGTTCTTC.

The rearrangement links TRBV7-9 to TRBJ1-2; the D is unclear. The CDR3 loop spans 11 amino acids. Trimming pared 5 bases from V and 7 bases from J, leaving 8 bases between. Germline CDR1 and CDR2: SEHNR and FQNEAQ (reference sequence). CDR3 amino acids: CASSLSRGYTF. DNA of the CDR3: TGTGCCAGCAGCCTTTCGCGTGGCTACACCTTC.

This chain links TRBV9 with TRBJ1-2; D may be TRBD1 (5 bases). V was cut by 0 bases and J by 9 bases, with 18 bases left in between. The germline V gene encodes CDR1 SGDLS and CDR2 YYNGEE. The CDR3 extends over 15 amino acids. This chain's CDR3 is CASSVGSMGGNRYTF. The CDR3 DNA is TGTGCCAGCAGCGTAGGGTCAATGGGGGGTAATCGCTACACCTTC.

In its sample, this clonotype was seen a few times. The rearrangement uses TRBV7-2 and TRBJ2-7; tentatively, D is TRBD2 (5 bases). V lost 6 bases and J lost 3, with 15 bases in between. CDR1 is SGHTA and CDR2 is FQGNSA in the germline V gene. This CDR3 comprises 14 residues. The CDR3 nucleotides are TGTGCCAGCAGTTACCAGCGGAGCCTCTACGAGCAGTACTTC. Translating gives CASSYQRSLYEQYF.

This sequence joins TRBV5-1 and TRBJ2-5; D gene uncertain. Germline V gene lookup returns CDR1 SGHRS and CDR2 YFSETQ. V lost 0 bases to trimming and J lost 5 bases, with 5 bases between them. The CDR3 length is 12 residues. The CDR3 region has the DNA TGCGCCAGCAGCTTGGTATGGGAGACCCAGTACTTC. It is translated as CASSLVWETQYF.

The V and J genes are TRBV29-1 and TRBJ2-1; 12 bases map to TRBD2. CDR1 is SQVTM and CDR2 is ANQGSEA in the germline V gene. The CDR3 is 13 residues long. V was pared by 7 bases and J by 9 bases, with 7 bases of the junction left unmatched. The CDR3 protein is CSARLAGVVEQFF. The CDR3 DNA reads TGCAGCGCCCGACTAGCGGGAGTCGTTGAGCAGTTCTTC.

This chain's CDR3 is CANTRQGASYEQYF. The DNA of the CDR3 is TGTGCCAACACCCGACAGGGGGCGTCCTACGAGCAGTACTTC. The chain recombines TRBV6-1 with TRBJ2-7; the match to TRBD1 covers 10 bases. V dropped 10 bases and J dropped 1; count of bases not matched to a gene: 7. The germline gives CDR1 MNHNS, CDR2 SASEGT. This CDR3 region has 14 residues.

This clonotype was picked up a small number of times. The chain recombines TRBV6-1 with TRBJ2-7, with 8 positions matching TRBD1. With V trimmed by 5 bases and J by 7 bases, 10 bases remained unmatched. Germline loops: CDR1 MNHNS, CDR2 SASEGT. The CDR3 contains 14 residues. The CDR3 coding sequence is TGTGCCAGCAGTAAAGACAGGGGAGCGGCTGAGCAGTACTTC. Protein product: CASSKDRGAAEQYF.

Only a few counts were recorded for this clonotype. The J gene is TRBJ2-5, the V gene TRBV29-1, with D uncertain. Germline CDR1 and CDR2: SQVTM and ANQGSEA. The CDR3 is 12 amino acids. The V and J ends lost 3 bases and 4 bases respectively, with 9 bases between them. The CDR3 nucleotides are TGCAGCGTTGACACAACTGGAGAGACCCAGTACTTC. Its protein product is CSVDTTGETQYF.

This clonotype was picked up a small number of times. The chain couples TRBV28 to TRBJ2-2; D call uncertain. Trimming took off 5 bases at V and 0 bases at J, with 4 bases between the two ends. The CDR3 runs to 13 residues. CDR1 is MDHEN and CDR2 is SYDVKM in the germline V gene. CDR3: CASSPTNTGELFF. The CDR3 bases are TGTGCCAGCAGTCCCACGAACACCGGGGAGCTGTTTTTT. Filled out from reference TRBV28 and TRBJ2-2, the complete variable domain reads DVKVTQSSRYLVKRTGEKVFLECVQDMDHENMFWYRQDPGLGLRLIYFSYDVKMKEKGDIPEGYSVSREKKERFSLILESASTNQTSMYLCASSPTNTGELFFGEGSRLTVL.

This clonotype came up a few times. The J gene is TRBJ2-1, the V gene TRBV4-2; 13 nucleotides line up with TRBD2. V lost 0 bases and J lost 8; bases outside the gene matches: 7. Per the germline V gene, CDR1 is LGHNA and CDR2 is YNFKEQ. There are 17 residues in the CDR3. CDR3 in DNA: TGTGCCAGCAGCCAAGATCCTAGGACTAGCGGGAGCTATGAGCAGTTCTTC. Its protein is CASSQDPRTSGSYEQFF.

V gene TRBV2 combines with J gene TRBJ2-7; TRBD1 is a possible D gene (5 bases). The CDR3 spans 14 residues. V shed 1 base and J shed 3 bases, with 10 bases lying between them. CDR1 and CDR2 (germline): SNHLY, FYNNEI. Here the CDR3 DNA reads TGTGCCAGCAGTGAAGAAGGGGCCATCTACGAGCAGTACTTC. Protein: CASSEEGAIYEQYF.